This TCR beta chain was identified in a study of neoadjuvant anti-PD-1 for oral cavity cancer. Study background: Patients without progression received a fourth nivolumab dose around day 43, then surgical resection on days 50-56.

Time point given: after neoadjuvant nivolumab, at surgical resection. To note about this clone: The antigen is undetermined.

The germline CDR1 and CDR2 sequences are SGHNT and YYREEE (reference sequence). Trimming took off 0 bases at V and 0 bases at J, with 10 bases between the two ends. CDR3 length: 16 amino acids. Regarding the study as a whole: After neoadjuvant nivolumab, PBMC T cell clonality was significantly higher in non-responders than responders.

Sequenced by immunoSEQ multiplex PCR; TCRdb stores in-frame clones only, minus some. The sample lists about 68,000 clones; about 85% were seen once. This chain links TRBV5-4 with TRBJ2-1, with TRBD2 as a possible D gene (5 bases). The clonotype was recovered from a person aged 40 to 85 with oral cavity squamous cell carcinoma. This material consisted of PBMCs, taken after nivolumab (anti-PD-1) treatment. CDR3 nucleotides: TGTGCCAGCAGCTTGGGTGGCGGGTTCTCCTACAATGAGCAGTTCTTC. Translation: CASSLGGGFSYNEQFF.